Sequencing of this T cell receptor beta chain was carried out in a study of cytomegalovirus exposure and HLA in healthy donors. Findings and limits, study-wide: While the bulk of TCR sequences proved rare, some public TCRs turned up in many donors. Later genetic work tied a missense DCLRE1C variant to beta-chain V and J trimming.

With respect to this clone: The antigen remains undetermined.

The PCR employed 60 Vbeta primers together with 13 Jbeta primers. TCRdb keeps only in-frame clones here, not all; method: immunoSEQ multiplex PCR. Of 150,000 to 200,000 clones in the sample, roughly 80% were seen once. J gave up 6 bases and V 6 bases, and 10 bases lay outside the gene matches. Per germline, CDR1 MDHEN and CDR2 SYDVKM. The CDR3 covers 15 residues. The chain recombines TRBV28 with TRBJ2-2; 7 bases agree with TRBD1. This receptor was taken from a male donor in good health and CMV-seropositive. The sequenced sample consisted of PBMCs. The CDR3 spells CASSKGVRGPGELFF. The CDR3, as DNA: TGTGCCAGCAGCAAAGGGGTGAGGGGGCCCGGGGAGCTGTTTTTT.